This T cell receptor beta chain is from a study of CD8+CD57+ T cells in acquired aplastic anemia. Across the whole study: Recorded DNA amounts for sorted CD4+ and CD8+ cells had an average of approximately 2.9 ug.

Comments on this clonotype: The junction departs from the called germline gene at one end, perhaps through a read error.

This CDR3 contains 14 residues. Germline CDR1 SGDLS, CDR2 YYNGEE. Patients selected for sequencing had displayed CD8+CD57+ cell expansion by flow cytometry. Profiling that covered TCR beta VDJ and CDR3 relied on genomic DNA as its template. TCRdb called the reads again in MiXCR, with one record for every CDR3 protein. The table has approximately 250,000 distinct CDR3 sequences, 82% seen once. The TCR sequence derives from a human donor with aplastic anemia. Input material: sorted CD4+, CD8+, or CD8+CD57+ T cells (not recorded which) from PBMCs. The chain recombines TRBV9 with TRBJ2-3; 7 nucleotides line up with TRBD2. The DNA of the CDR3 is TGTGCCAGCAGTGTTGAAGCGGGGAACACCGGGGAGCATTTT. This translates into CASSVEAGNTGEHF.